This T cell receptor beta chain was observed in a study of CD8 T cells in Susac syndrome (dated by TCRdb to the late 2010s). With regard to the full study: Whether CD8+ T cell activation and differentiation in Susac syndrome was antigen driven was tested using repertoire sequencing. CD8+ T cell repertoire clonality was compared between more than 9 healthy donors, approximately 14 Susac syndrome patients and roughly 15 multiple sclerosis patients. Points the paper makes about the study in general: The number of individuals in the TCR sequencing and HLA analysis was acknowledged as relatively small.

RNA was extracted using the RNeasy kit, and roughly 0.45 to 1 microgram was reverse transcribed with random hexamers. TCR beta CDR3 regions were amplified with the immunoSEQ multiplex PCR assay covering 54 Vbeta and 13 Jbeta segments. PCR amplification bias was corrected by using a synthetic template baseline for primer optimization and computational correction. The authors' pipeline ran thus. Reads were assigned to V, D and J genes according to IMGT and analyzed in immunoSEQ Analyzer, with only productive sequences retained. To calculate clonality, Shannon entropy was normalized by log2 of the number of productive unique sequences and then subtracted from one. Public and private clones were assessed among the 100 most prevalent clones of each patient and control. Susac-specific clones were defined as absent from healthy and MS cohorts, over a thousand published viral clones and other ImmuneACCESS disease sequences. In-frame beta chains were kept once TCRdb had trimmed the public reads at Q25 with fastp and called clones with MiXCR. Rows merge per CDR3 protein into single entries with the most common DNA and genes. TCRdb, rather than the study authors, made the V and J calls. This sample gives just over 80,000 distinct CDR3 sequences in total; about 94% of them show up just once. Clones ranked in the top ten supply about 0.25% of the sample.

Peripheral blood CD8+ and CD4+ T cells from healthy donors, Susac syndrome patients and multiple sclerosis patients were profiled using high-throughput TCR beta sequencing. Healthy donors were included as age- and sex-matched controls. CD8+ TEMRA cells were enriched by FACS, while bulk CD8+ and CD4+ T cells were purified by magnetic negative isolation. Blood was collected in EDTA tubes and processed within 24 hours, with PBMCs isolated through density gradient centrifugation. PBMCs intended for TCR sequencing were cryopreserved in liquid nitrogen and thawed later in a water bath at 37 degrees C. The sorted or isolated CD4+, CD8+ and CD8+ TEMRA cells had a purity of 90% or higher. As concerns this clonotype: Its antigen is unknown. One base away there is no much larger clone; base qualities are not given.

The CDR3 runs 13 residues from the cysteine to the phenylalanine. Of the read, only the CDR3 DNA is kept; its 39 bases are in frame from base 1. The germline ends are 8 bases apart after V is trimmed by 0 bases and J by 5 bases. From the germline V gene (reference sequence), CDR1 is SGHNT and CDR2 is YYREEE. The specimen was CD8+ T cells from PBMCs. The clonotype comes from a human donor in good health. Recombination joined TRBV5-4 with TRBJ2-5; the D gene remains uncertain. The DNA reads TGTGCCAGCAGCTTGGCGGTCGGGGAGACCCAGTACTTC. It codes for CASSLAVGETQYF. The full variable domain, completed from the reference TRBV5-4 and TRBJ2-5 proteins outside the CDR3, reads ETGVTQSPTHLIKTRGQQVTLRCSSQSGHNTVSWYQQALGQGPQFIFQYYREEENGRGNFPPRFSGLQFPNYSSELNVNALELDDSALYLCASSLAVGETQYFGPGTRLLVL.